This TCR beta chain was sequenced during a study of blood T cell repertoires in COVID-19. The overall study: COVID-19 samples from acute and convalescent phases originated in the United States, Italy and Spain.

This clone has a single count. The CDR3 sequence is 16 residues long. V shed 1 base and J 4 bases; nucleotides not matched to a gene: 5. The germline CDR1 and CDR2 sequences are SGHNT and YYREEE (reference sequence). Original methodology: Amplification with reference gene primers provided the estimates of nucleated cell counts. Generated by immunoSEQ multiplex PCR, the TCRdb table keeps only in-frame clones and is missing some. That table furnishes V, J and clone size, whereas the DNA furnished D and trimming. This table has under 60,000 clones, roughly four fifths appearing once. The V gene is TRBV5-4, the J gene TRBJ2-1; 10 bases fit TRBD2. The clonotype originates from a man aged 35-49 years with acute or convalescent COVID-19. The sample consisted of peripheral blood. CDR3: CASSLSSGGLYNEQFF. CDR3 nucleotide sequence: TGTGCCAGCAGCTTGTCTAGCGGGGGATTATACAATGAGCAGTTCTTC.